The clone carrying this T cell receptor beta chain has more than one count but fewer than ten. What it recognizes is unknown. Germline-derived CDR1 and CDR2 are ENHRY and SYGVKD. This CDR3 has 15 residues. V shed 6 bases, J shed 2 bases, and the junction held 5 bases outside the gene matches. This record comes from a study of T cell responses to AZD1222 COVID-19 vaccine. The study, taken as a whole, reports: Donors were mostly white British, more females; clonal diversity possibly underestimated. Unmutated variant regions reportedly attract nearly half of all spike-specific TCRs. Repertoire sampling occurred only after the peak T cell response. Spike-specific TCR breadth rose after two AZD1222 doses, and depth rose as well.

The table came from immunoSEQ multiplex PCR; TCRdb's copy has only in-frame clones and leaves some out. The repertoire holds 100,000 to 120,000 clones, with about 91% as singletons. The rearrangement joins TRBV10-3 to TRBJ1-5; TRBD1 matches at 9 bases. The clonotype originates from an adult who received the AZD1222 COVID-19 vaccine. The material was peripheral blood, obtained 28 days after the second AZD1222 dose. The CDR3 region is CAIRGQGLGNQPQHF. For the CDR3, the DNA is TGTGCCATCAGAGGACAGGGGTTGGGCAATCAGCCCCAGCATTTT.